Shown below are 20 T cell receptor beta chains from a single sample sequenced in a study of blood T cells in healthy people across ages. PCR was performed a second time for roughly 7 to 11 cycles using a sample-barcoded 5' primer and a J-beta primer mix. TCRdb processed the 5' RACE reads anew with MiXCR; each CDR3 protein has one entry. The sample records some 1,000,000 distinct CDR3 sequences, approximately 25% being singletons. These sequences were also reported in another study, on T cells of mothers and their children.

Sequences were obtained from blood. The receptors here all came from a girl aged 2-10 years in good health.

This clonotype was seen a few times. V gene TRBV4-1 combines with J gene TRBJ1-1; D is unresolved. This CDR3 comprises 17 residues. The V gene lost 0 bases and the J gene lost 4 bases, with 18 bases spanning the gap. Germline V gives CDR1 MGHRA, CDR2 YSYEKL. CDR3 region: CASSQDVLGFSVTEAFF. The CDR3 DNA follows: TGCGCCAGCAGCCAAGATGTATTAGGTTTTTCTGTCACTGAAGCTTTCTTT.

V and J are TRBV5-4 and TRBJ2-3; 7 bases are a match to TRBD1. This CDR3 has 14 residues. The germline CDR1 and CDR2 sequences are SGHNT and YYREEE (reference sequence). With V trimmed by 0 bases and J by 4 bases, 2 bases remained unmatched. CDR3 bases: TGTGCCAGCAGCTTGGGACAGGGCTCAGATACGCAGTATTTT. Protein product: CASSLGQGSDTQYF.

The chain is built from TRBV12-5 and TRBJ2-6; unclear D gene. CDR3 length equals 18 residues. Germline V gives CDR1 LGHNT, CDR2 FRNRAP. V was cut by 0 bases and J by 1 base, with 13 bases left in between. The CDR3 sequence is CASGLVPSGRSGANVLTF. The CDR3 DNA reads as TGTGCTAGTGGTTTGGTACCTTCGGGCAGGTCTGGGGCCAACGTCCTGACTTTC.

This clonotype has a handful of counts. The CDR3: CASSYPKEFGELFF. The CDR3 bases are TGTGCCAGCAGTTATCCTAAGGAGTTCGGGGAGCTGTTTTTT. This chain connects TRBV12-3 or TRBV12-4 to TRBJ2-2; D gene ambiguous. The ends were cut back, 4 bases at V and 7 bases at J, with 13 bases in the middle. The CDR3 runs to 14 residues.

Notes on this clonotype: The junction does not match germline at one end; this may be a read error. J is TRBJ2-5 and V is TRBV7-9; no reliable D call. The J call may be faulty, since TRBJ2-1 better matches the DNA end. Germline V CDR1 and CDR2: SEHNR, FQNEAQ (reference sequence). This CDR3 is built from 13 residues. The DNA for the CDR3 is TGTGCCAGCAGCTTTGTCGGATCCAATGGGCAGTTCTTC. Amino acids: CASSFVGSNGQFF.

There are a few counts of this clonotype. V gene TRBV7-3 combines with J gene TRBJ2-5; 7 bases map to TRBD2. V lost 2 bases and J lost 1; bases outside the gene matches: 4. Germline CDR1 reads SGHTA; CDR2 reads FQGTGA. CDR3 size: 15 residues. The CDR3 DNA reads TGTGCCAGCAGCTTACCCTCGGGGGGCCAAGAGACCCAGTACTTC. It yields the protein CASSLPSGGQETQYF. Full variable domain (outside the CDR3, taken from reference TRBV7-3 and TRBJ2-5): GAGVSQTPSNKVTEKGKYVELRCDPISGHTALYWYRQSLGQGPEFLIYFQGTGAADDSGLPNDRFFAVRPEGSVSTLKIQRTERGDSAVYLCASSLPSGGQETQYFGPGTRLLVL.

About this clonotype: As the CDR3 is not closed by the conserved phenylalanine or tryptophan, this likely results from a read error. The chain combines TRBV29-1 with TRBJ1-1, with D unresolved. The CDR3 runs to 13 residues. Trimming left V 5 bases short and J 4 bases short, with 14 bases between. Germline lookup yields CDR1 SQVTM and CDR2 ANQGSEA. This CDR3 reads CSVLSSFGTEAFI. CDR3 DNA: TGCAGCGTTCTTAGTAGTTTCGGCACTGAAGCTTTCATT.

This clonotype occurred a few times. The chain has TRBV20-1 and TRBJ1-4, with a possible D match to TRBD1 (6 bases). V gave up 6 bases and J gave up 7 bases, with 12 bases separating them. CDR1 and CDR2 from the germline V gene are DFQATT and SNEGSKA (reference sequence). There are 12 residues in the CDR3. CDR3 sequence: CSARRGLEKLFF. CDR3 DNA: TGCAGTGCACGCAGGGGACTTGAAAAACTGTTTTTT.

The gene calls are TRBV12-3 or TRBV12-4 and TRBJ2-1; D remains ambiguous. Trimming stripped 2 bases from V and 8 bases from J, with 13 bases between. The CDR3 covers 14 residues. In DNA, the CDR3 is TGTGCCAGCAGTTTATGGTCAGCGCGCGATGAGCAGTTCTTC. Protein product: CASSLWSARDEQFF.

Only a few counts were recorded for this clonotype. The genes are TRBV12-5 and TRBJ2-5; 9 bases map to TRBD1. The CDR3 totals 15 residues. CDR1 is LGHNT and CDR2 is FRNRAP in the germline V gene. V was pared by 0 bases and J by 5 bases, with 4 bases of the junction left unmatched. The CDR3 coding sequence is TGTGCTAGTGGTTTGGTGACAGGGGGTACGGAGACCCAGTACTTC. This gives the protein CASGLVTGGTETQYF.

This chain connects TRBV28 to TRBJ1-1, with no clear D. Trimming pared 10 bases from V and 0 bases from J, leaving 18 bases between. The CDR3 covers 15 residues. Germline CDR1 and CDR2: MDHEN and SYDVKM. CDR3 DNA sequence: TGTGCCACCGATGTCCCGGGAAACATGAACACTGAAGCTTTCTTT. Translating gives CATDVPGNMNTEAFF.

This clonotype was picked up one time. The CDR3 region is CASSSYIRVAEAFF. The CDR3 coding sequence is TGTGCCAGCAGCTCCTACATCAGGGTAGCTGAAGCTTTCTTT. The chain joins TRBV7-2 to TRBJ1-1; possibly TRBD1 for D (5 bases). CDR3 length: 14 amino acids. Trimming took off 4 bases at V and 6 bases at J, with 15 bases between the two ends. Germline lookup yields CDR1 SGHTA and CDR2 FQGNSA.

This clonotype came up a few times. An end of the junction does not agree with germline; a read error may underlie this. The rearrangement uses TRBV9 and TRBJ1-2; D ambiguous. The germline gives CDR1 SGDLS, CDR2 YYNGEE. The CDR3 has 15 residues. CDR3 amino acids: CASSGVDVWSYGYTF. The CDR3 nucleotides are TGCGCCAGCAGCGGAGTCGATGTGTGGAGCTATGGCTACACCTTC.

This chain joins TRBV19 and TRBJ2-7; D may match TRBD1 or TRBD2 (5 bases each). Trimming shortened V by 9 bases and J by 0 bases, and 9 bases separated the two germline ends. The germline gives CDR1 LNHDA, CDR2 SQIVND (reference sequence). This CDR3 contains 12 residues. CDR3 loop: CASRDPSYEQYF. The CDR3 coding sequence is TGTGCCAGCCGGGACCCCTCCTACGAGCAGTACTTC.

This clonotype was found a few times. The gene calls are TRBV6-6 and TRBJ2-5, with 8 bases that match TRBD2. The CDR3 contains 15 residues. Losses at the gene ends were 5 bases for V and 4 bases for J; bases not matched to a gene: 9. The V gene's germline CDR1 is MNHNY and CDR2 SVGAGI (reference sequence). CDR3 region: CASSPFSTSVETQYF. CDR3 nucleotide sequence: TGTGCCAGCAGTCCCTTTTCGACTAGCGTAGAGACCCAGTACTTC.

This clonotype has only a few counts. J is TRBJ2-1 and V is TRBV11-2; 8 bases align to TRBD1. Germline CDR1 reads SGHAT; CDR2 reads FQNNGV. V lost 3 bases and J lost 7; bases outside the gene matches: 8. This CDR3 comprises 15 residues. The CDR3, as DNA: TGTGCCAGCAGCTTGGAGGGACAGGTCAGGAATGAGCAGTTCTTC. The encoded protein is CASSLEGQVRNEQFF.

This rearrangement joins TRBV28 to TRBJ2-5, with 11 bases fitting TRBD2. Germline V CDR1 and CDR2: MDHEN, SYDVKM. The CDR3 runs 15 residues. The trim removed 7 bases at V and 7 bases at J, leaving 11 bases unmatched. The CDR3 DNA reads as TGTGCCAGCACCTTAACTAGCGGGAGTGTTTGGACCCAGTACTTC. Translating it yields CASTLTSGSVWTQYF.

This clonotype was seen only a few times. The chain joins TRBV29-1 to TRBJ2-7; tentatively, D is TRBD1 (6 bases). Germline V gene lookup returns CDR1 SQVTM and CDR2 ANQGSEA. With 4 bases removed from V and 3 bases from J, the gap between germline ends came to 13 bases. This CDR3 region has 13 residues. The chain's CDR3 is CSVVWTEDYEQYF. CDR3 DNA: TGCAGCGTTGTGTGGACAGAAGACTACGAGCAGTACTTC.

This rearrangement joins TRBV29-1 to TRBJ1-1; D uncertain. This CDR3 is built from 14 residues. CDR1 and CDR2 (germline): SQVTM, ANQGSEA. Trimming removed 6 bases at V and 2 bases at J, with 16 bases between. The CDR3 loop reads CSVLGEGGNTEAFF. The DNA of the CDR3 is TGCAGCGTCCTTGGGGAGGGCGGAAACACTGAAGCTTTCTTT.

This clonotype was seen a few times. The V gene is TRBV28, the J gene TRBJ2-1; 7 bases fit TRBD2. The J call may be wrong; the DNA end is better matched by TRBJ2-7. The CDR3 is 17 residues long. The germline V gene has CDR1 MDHEN and CDR2 SYDVKM. The CDR3 DNA reads TGTGCCAGCAGTTTTCTTAGGACTAGTATAGGAATCTACGAGCAGTACTTC. Translated, it gives CASSFLRTSIGIYEQYF.